Listed here are 23 T cell receptor beta chains from one sample, sequenced in a study of cytomegalovirus exposure and HLA in healthy donors. Sequencing was performed with immunoSEQ multiplex PCR; in TCRdb, only in-frame clones are kept and a portion is missing. The data contain more than 250,000 clones, around 90% of them singletons. Specimen: PBMCs. The receptors were gathered from a woman aged 25-40 years in good health and CMV-seropositive.

The V call is TRBV6-1, the J call TRBJ2-4, with TRBD2 matching 7 bases. Germline V lookup: CDR1 MNHNS, CDR2 SASEGT. Unmatched junction bases numbered 9, after V lost 2 bases and J lost 8 bases. This CDR3 is built from 15 residues. The DNA of the CDR3 is TGTGCCAGCAGTGAAAAGGCAGGGAGGGGAGACATTCAGTACTTC. Protein: CASSEKAGRGDIQYF.

The rearrangement joins TRBV9 to TRBJ1-6, with 9 bases identical to TRBD1. Losses at the gene ends were 0 bases for V and 7 bases for J; bases not matched to a gene: 8. CDR3 length: 17 amino acids. Per the germline V gene, CDR1 is SGDLS and CDR2 is YYNGEE. Here the CDR3 DNA reads TGTGCCAGCAGCGTAGAGGACAGGGGAATAGGGAATTCACCCCTCCACTTT. Amino acids: CASSVEDRGIGNSPLHF.

The chain is built from TRBV6-6 and TRBJ2-7, with D possibly called TRBD1 or TRBD2 (6 bases each). The CDR3 is 16 residues long. CDR1 and CDR2 from the germline V gene are MNHNY and SVGAGI (reference sequence). Deletions cut 0 bases from V and 4 bases from J, with 16 bases between. This CDR3 reads CASSYSGGRLAYEQYF. The CDR3 coding sequence is TGTGCCAGCAGTTACTCCGGGGGCAGGCTTGCGTACGAGCAGTACTTC.

CDR3 DNA sequence: TGTGCCAGCAGTGCCACGACAGGGGGCAACATTCAGTACTTC. Amino acid sequence: CASSATTGGNIQYF. V gene TRBV6-4 combines with J gene TRBJ2-4; 10 nucleotides align to TRBD1. Germline CDR1 reads MRHNA; CDR2 reads SNTAGT. V lost 4 bases and J lost 7; bases outside the gene matches: 4. The CDR3 is 14 residues long.

The chain combines TRBV6-5 with TRBJ1-3; TRBD1 might be the D (6 bases). The CDR3 contains 15 residues. Germline lookup yields CDR1 MNHEY and CDR2 SVGAGI. V was clipped by 6 bases and J by 4 bases, with 16 bases between them. CDR3 bases: TGTGCCAGCAGGAGGGGGGGAAGCGACGGAAACACCATATATTTT. This codes for CASRRGGSDGNTIYF.

The chain couples TRBV19 to TRBJ2-7; 9 bases are shared with TRBD2. CDR1 and CDR2 from the germline V gene are LNHDA and SQIVND (reference sequence). The V segment lost 5 bases and the J segment 0 bases; nucleotides outside the gene matches: 8. The CDR3 has 16 amino acids. The CDR3 protein is CASSVLAGMDSYEQYF. The CDR3 nucleotides read TGTGCCAGTAGTGTGCTAGCGGGGATGGACTCCTACGAGCAGTACTTC. Full variable domain (rest looked up from reference TRBV19 and TRBJ2-7): DGGITQSPKYLFRKEGQNVTLSCEQNLNHDAMYWYRQDPGQGLRLIYYSQIVNDFQKGDIAEGYSVSREKKESFPLTVTSAQKNPTAFYLCASSVLAGMDSYEQYFGPGTRLTVT.

This sequence joins TRBV10-3 and TRBJ1-2, with 8 nucleotides matching TRBD1. Germline CDR1 reads ENHRY; CDR2 reads SYGVKD. The length of the CDR3 is 15 residues. The trim removed 6 bases at V and 0 bases at J, leaving 6 bases unmatched. CDR3 in DNA: TGTGCCATCAGAGAAAGGACAGGGCCTAACTATGGCTACACCTTC. The encoded protein is CAIRERTGPNYGYTF.

J is TRBJ1-1 and V is TRBV30; D ambiguous. Trimming cost V 2 bases and J 1 base, with 11 bases left between them. The germline CDR1 and CDR2 sequences are GTSNPN and SVGIG (reference sequence). CDR3 length: 14 amino acids. In nucleotides, the CDR3 is TGTGCCTGGAGTCCCGCAGAGCCGAACACTGAAGCTTTCTTT. Encoded protein: CAWSPAEPNTEAFF. Combining the CDR3 with reference TRBV30 and TRBJ1-1 gives the whole variable domain SQTIHQWPATLVQPVGSPLSLECTVEGTSNPNLYWYRQAAGRGLQLLFYSVGIGQISSEVPQNLSASRPQDRQFILSSKKLLLSDSGFYLCAWSPAEPNTEAFFGQGTRLTVV.

The chain recombines TRBV6-6 with TRBJ2-7; 7 nucleotides match TRBD1. V dropped 5 bases and J dropped 2; count of bases not matched to a gene: 6. Germline CDR1 reads MNHNY; CDR2 reads SVGAGI (reference sequence). The CDR3 extends over 14 amino acids. The CDR3 loop reads CASSPDRVTYEQYF. The CDR3 DNA is TGTGCCAGCAGTCCCGACAGGGTCACCTACGAGCAGTACTTC.

The chain is built from TRBV27 and TRBJ1-1, with D maybe TRBD1 (5 bases). Germline CDR1 MNHEY, CDR2 SMNVEV (reference sequence). V was cut by 4 bases and J by 3 bases, with 12 bases left in between. CDR3 length equals 14 residues. The CDR3 bases are TGTGCCAGCAGTTGGGAGGGGCAGTACACTGAAGCTTTCTTT. Its translation is CASSWEGQYTEAFF.

In its sample, this clone was seen a few times. The chain links TRBV4-3 to TRBJ1-6; D ambiguous. The CDR3 loop spans 14 amino acids. V shed 0 bases and J shed 9 bases, with 9 bases lying between them. Germline values: CDR1 LGHNA, CDR2 YSLEER. This chain's CDR3 is CASSQDGVTSPLHF. In nucleotides, the CDR3 is TGCGCCAGCAGCCAAGATGGGGTTACTTCACCCCTCCACTTT.

This clone was observed once. The gene calls are TRBV9 and TRBJ2-1; tentatively, D is TRBD2 (6 bases). This CDR3 has 17 residues. Per the germline V gene, CDR1 is SGDLS and CDR2 is YYNGEE. Trimming stripped 0 bases from V and 0 bases from J, with 13 bases between. Here the CDR3 DNA reads TGTGCCAGCAGCGTAGGTGCGGGATCTAGCTCCTACAATGAGCAGTTCTTC. This sequence encodes CASSVGAGSSSYNEQFF.

The rearrangement joins TRBV7-9 to TRBJ2-7; perhaps TRBD1 as D (6 bases). CDR1 and CDR2 from the germline V gene are SEHNR and FQNEAQ (reference sequence). CDR3 size: 13 residues. Trimming removed 5 bases from V and 3 bases from J, with 11 bases in between. The CDR3 coding sequence is TGTGCCAGCAGCCGATACAGGGACTACGAGCAGTACTTC. It yields the protein CASSRYRDYEQYF.

This clone was seen a single time. This chain's CDR3 is CASSLFSRAEQYF. DNA of the CDR3: TGTGCCAGCAGTTTATTTTCCCGGGCCGAGCAGTACTTC. The J gene is TRBJ2-7, the V gene TRBV27; D is unclear. V was cut by 1 base and J by 6 bases, with 10 bases left in between. The CDR3 consists of 13 residues. Germline V gene lookup returns CDR1 MNHEY and CDR2 SMNVEV (reference sequence).

The J gene is TRBJ2-6, the V gene TRBV7-8; tentatively, D is TRBD2 (5 bases). Germline V gene sequence: CDR1 SGHVS, CDR2 FQNEAQ. CDR3 size: 14 residues. The germline V and J ends were trimmed by 2 bases and 3 bases, with 5 bases remaining between them. As DNA, the CDR3 is TGTGCCAGCAGCTTAAGCGGTGGGGCCAACGTCCTGACTTTC. It specifies CASSLSGGANVLTF.

The chain recombines TRBV6-1 with TRBJ1-2, with 7 bases lining up with TRBD1. Trimming cost V 4 bases and J 0 bases; bases outside gene matches: 5. Germline V lookup: CDR1 MNHNS, CDR2 SASEGT. This CDR3 comprises 15 residues. CDR3 in amino acids: CASSVSGTANYGYTF. DNA of the CDR3: TGTGCCAGCAGTGTCTCCGGGACAGCTAACTATGGCTACACCTTC.

The chain is built from TRBV18 and TRBJ1-1; tentatively, D is TRBD1 (6 bases). The CDR3 extends over 16 amino acids. The germline V gene encodes CDR1 KGHSH and CDR2 LQKENI. The V and J ends lost 0 bases and 4 bases respectively, with 15 bases between them. The chain's CDR3 is CASSPPAHPGATEAFF. In DNA form, the CDR3 reads TGTGCCAGCTCACCACCCGCCCATCCAGGGGCCACTGAAGCTTTCTTT.

V is TRBV28 and J is TRBJ2-6; perhaps TRBD2 as D (5 bases). The CDR3 consists of 13 residues. The V gene's germline CDR1 is MDHEN and CDR2 SYDVKM. Trimming shortened V by 6 bases and J by 4 bases, and 7 bases separated the two germline ends. CDR3 bases: TGTGCCAGCAGAGAGGGCGGGGCCAACGTCCTGACTTTC. Amino acids: CASREGGANVLTF. Full variable domain (remainder filled in from reference TRBV28 and TRBJ2-6): DVKVTQSSRYLVKRTGEKVFLECVQDMDHENMFWYRQDPGLGLRLIYFSYDVKMKEKGDIPEGYSVSREKKERFSLILESASTNQTSMYLCASREGGANVLTFGAGSRLTVL.

The chain combines TRBV4-2 with TRBJ1-1; D is perhaps TRBD1 (5 bases). Trimming stripped 4 bases from V and 2 bases from J, with 14 bases between. Germline V gives CDR1 LGHNA, CDR2 YNFKEQ. The CDR3 is 15 amino acids. The CDR3 is CASSLLGQGNTEAFF. The CDR3 DNA sequence: TGTGCCAGCAGCCTCCTCGGGCAGGGAAACACTGAAGCTTTCTTT.

The chain recombines TRBV5-1 with TRBJ1-1, with TRBD1 matching over 12 bases. The CDR3 totals 15 residues. The J segment lost 3 bases and the V segment lost 0 bases, leaving 0 bases of the junction unmatched. The germline CDR1 and CDR2 sequences are SGHRS and YFSETQ. CDR3 in DNA: TGCGCCAGCAGCTTGGGGGACAGGGGGCACACTGAAGCTTTCTTT. This codes for CASSLGDRGHTEAFF.

This chain links TRBV5-6 with TRBJ2-5; D may match TRBD1 or TRBD2 (5 bases each). This CDR3 is 13 amino acids long. Germline lookup yields CDR1 SGHDT and CDR2 YYEEEE. Trimming stripped 6 bases from V and 5 bases from J, with 14 bases between. The CDR3 region has the DNA TGTGCCAGCACCCCACTAGGGGTGGAGACCCAGTACTTC. It codes for CASTPLGVETQYF.

The chain recombines TRBV7-3 with TRBJ1-1; D is unclear. V was clipped by 5 bases and J by 5 bases, with 15 bases between them. The length of the CDR3 is 14 residues. Germline lookup yields CDR1 SGHTA and CDR2 FQGTGA. This CDR3 reads CASSRLSTGTEAFF. The CDR3 bases are TGTGCCAGCAGCCGCCTTTCCACGGGTACTGAAGCTTTCTTT.

The chain's CDR3 is CASSLGAEPPTDTQYF. The DNA of the CDR3 is TGCGCCAGCAGCTTGGGAGCGGAGCCCCCCACAGATACGCAGTATTTT. J is TRBJ2-3 and V is TRBV5-1, with D maybe TRBD2 (5 bases). The CDR3 is 16 amino acids. V shed 0 bases and J shed 2 bases, with 13 bases lying between them. CDR1 SGHRS and CDR2 YFSETQ come from the germline V gene.